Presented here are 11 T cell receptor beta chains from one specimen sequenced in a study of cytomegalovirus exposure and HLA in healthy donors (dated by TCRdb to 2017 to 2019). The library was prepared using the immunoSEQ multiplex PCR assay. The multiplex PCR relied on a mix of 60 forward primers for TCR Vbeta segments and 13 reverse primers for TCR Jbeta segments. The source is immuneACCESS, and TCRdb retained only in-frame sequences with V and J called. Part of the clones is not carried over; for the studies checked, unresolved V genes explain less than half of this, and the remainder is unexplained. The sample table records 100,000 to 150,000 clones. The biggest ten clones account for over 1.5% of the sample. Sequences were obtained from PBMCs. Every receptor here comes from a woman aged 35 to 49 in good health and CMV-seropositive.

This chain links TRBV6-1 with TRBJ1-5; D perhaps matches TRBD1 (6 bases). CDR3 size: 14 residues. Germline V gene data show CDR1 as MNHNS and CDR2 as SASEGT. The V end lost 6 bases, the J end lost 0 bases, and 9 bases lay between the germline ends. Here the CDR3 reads CASRGAFSNQPQHF. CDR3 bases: TGTGCCAGCAGGGGGGCATTTAGCAATCAGCCCCAGCATTTT.

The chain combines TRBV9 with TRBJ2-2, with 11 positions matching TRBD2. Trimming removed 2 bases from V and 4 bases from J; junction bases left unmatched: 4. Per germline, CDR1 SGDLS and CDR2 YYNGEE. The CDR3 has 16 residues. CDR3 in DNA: TGTGCCAGCAGCGTGACTAGCGGGACAGGCACCGGGGAGCTGTTTTTT. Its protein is CASSVTSGTGTGELFF.

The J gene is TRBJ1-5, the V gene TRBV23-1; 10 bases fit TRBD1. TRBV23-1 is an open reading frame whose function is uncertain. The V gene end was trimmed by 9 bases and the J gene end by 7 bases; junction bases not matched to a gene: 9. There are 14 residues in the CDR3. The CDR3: CARWTPDRGQPQHF. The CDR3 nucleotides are TGCGCCAGATGGACACCGGACAGGGGGCAGCCCCAGCATTTT.

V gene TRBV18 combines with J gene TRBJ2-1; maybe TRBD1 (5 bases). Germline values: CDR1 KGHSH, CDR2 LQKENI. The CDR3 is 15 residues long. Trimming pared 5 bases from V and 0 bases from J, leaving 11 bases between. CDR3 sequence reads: CASSLRQSSYNEQFF. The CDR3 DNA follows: TGTGCCAGCTCATTACGACAGAGCTCCTACAATGAGCAGTTCTTC.

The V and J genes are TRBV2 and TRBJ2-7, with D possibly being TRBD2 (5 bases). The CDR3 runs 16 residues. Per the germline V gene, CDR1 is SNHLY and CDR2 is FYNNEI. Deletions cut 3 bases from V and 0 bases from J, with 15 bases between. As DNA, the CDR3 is TGTGCCAGCAGTGAGTGGGGTAAGCGGCACTCCTACGAGCAGTACTTC. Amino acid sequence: CASSEWGKRHSYEQYF.

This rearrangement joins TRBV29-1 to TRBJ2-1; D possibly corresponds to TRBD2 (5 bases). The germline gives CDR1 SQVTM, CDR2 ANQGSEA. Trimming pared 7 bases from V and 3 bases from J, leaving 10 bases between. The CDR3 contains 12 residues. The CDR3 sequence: CSAARVYNEQFF. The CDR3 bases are TGCAGCGCCGCGCGGGTCTACAATGAGCAGTTCTTC.

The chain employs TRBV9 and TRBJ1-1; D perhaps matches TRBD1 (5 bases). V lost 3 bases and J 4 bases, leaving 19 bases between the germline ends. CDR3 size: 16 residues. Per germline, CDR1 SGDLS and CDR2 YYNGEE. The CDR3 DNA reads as TGTGCCAGCAGCGCGGAAAGGGGCAGGGCTGGCACTGAAGCTTTCTTT. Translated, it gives CASSAERGRAGTEAFF.

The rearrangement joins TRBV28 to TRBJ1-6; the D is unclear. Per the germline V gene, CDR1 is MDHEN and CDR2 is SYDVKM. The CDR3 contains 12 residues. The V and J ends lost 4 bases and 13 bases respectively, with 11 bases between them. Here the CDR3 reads CASSSVQLPLHF. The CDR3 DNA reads TGTGCCAGCAGTTCCGTCCAACTCCCCCTCCACTTT.

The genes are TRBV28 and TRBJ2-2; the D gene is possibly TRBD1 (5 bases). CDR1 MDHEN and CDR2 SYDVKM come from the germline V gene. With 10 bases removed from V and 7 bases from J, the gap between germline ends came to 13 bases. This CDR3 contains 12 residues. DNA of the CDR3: TGTGCCACATTTCAGGGAAACGGGGAGCTGTTTTTT. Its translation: CATFQGNGELFF.

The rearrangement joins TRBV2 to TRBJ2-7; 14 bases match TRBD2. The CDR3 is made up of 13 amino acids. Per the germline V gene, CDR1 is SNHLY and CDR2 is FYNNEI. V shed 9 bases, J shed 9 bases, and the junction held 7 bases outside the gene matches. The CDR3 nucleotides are TGTGCCAGTGTAGGACTAGCGGGAGGCGTGCAGTACTTC. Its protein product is CASVGLAGGVQYF.

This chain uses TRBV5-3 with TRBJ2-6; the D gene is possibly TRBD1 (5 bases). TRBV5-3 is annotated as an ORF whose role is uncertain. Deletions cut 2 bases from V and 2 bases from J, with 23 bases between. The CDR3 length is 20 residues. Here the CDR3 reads CARSLKEHRHLLPGANVLTF. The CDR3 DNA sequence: TGTGCCAGAAGCTTAAAAGAACACAGGCACCTTTTGCCTGGGGCCAACGTCCTGACTTTC.